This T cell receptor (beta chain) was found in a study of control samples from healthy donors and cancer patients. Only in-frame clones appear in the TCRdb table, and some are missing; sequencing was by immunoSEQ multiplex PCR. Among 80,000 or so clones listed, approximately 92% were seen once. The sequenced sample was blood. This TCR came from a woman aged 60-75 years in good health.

CDR3 protein: CASSWKGQGAFSYEQYF. The CDR3 DNA reads as TGTGCCAGCAGCTGGAAAGGACAGGGGGCGTTCTCCTACGAGCAGTACTTC. The gene calls are TRBV28 and TRBJ2-7, with 11 positions matching TRBD1. CDR1 MDHEN and CDR2 SYDVKM come from the germline V gene. CDR3 length equals 17 residues. The ends lost 6 bases at V and 0 bases at J; junction bases unmatched: 10.